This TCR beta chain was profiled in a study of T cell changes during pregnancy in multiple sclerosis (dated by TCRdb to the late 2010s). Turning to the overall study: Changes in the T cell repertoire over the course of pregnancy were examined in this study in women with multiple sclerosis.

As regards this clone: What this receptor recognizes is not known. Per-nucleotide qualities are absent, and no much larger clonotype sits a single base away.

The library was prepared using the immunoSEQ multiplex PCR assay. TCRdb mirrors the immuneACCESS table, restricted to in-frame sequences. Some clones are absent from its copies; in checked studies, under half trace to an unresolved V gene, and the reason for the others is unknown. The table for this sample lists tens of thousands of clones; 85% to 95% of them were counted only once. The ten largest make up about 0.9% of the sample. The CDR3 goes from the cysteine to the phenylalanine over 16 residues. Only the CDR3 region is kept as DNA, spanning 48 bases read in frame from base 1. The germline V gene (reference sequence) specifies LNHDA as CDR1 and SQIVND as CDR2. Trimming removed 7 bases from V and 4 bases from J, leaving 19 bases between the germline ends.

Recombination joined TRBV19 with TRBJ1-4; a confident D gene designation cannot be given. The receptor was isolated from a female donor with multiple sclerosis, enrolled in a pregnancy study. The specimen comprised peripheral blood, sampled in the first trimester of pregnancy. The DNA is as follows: TGTGCCAGTAAAAGGAGAGCGAGGCTGAGTAATGAAAAACTGTTTTTT. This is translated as CASKRRARLSNEKLFF.